Below, 15 T cell receptor beta chains from the same sample are listed, as sequenced in a study of blood T cell repertoires in COVID-19. Some clones are missing from TCRdb's copy, which holds only in-frame ones; the method was immunoSEQ multiplex PCR. The sample consists of 200,000 to 300,000 clones, approximately 90% of them appearing once. The material sequenced was PBMCs or T cells enriched from blood (not recorded which). The receptors were sampled from a woman aged 40 to 50 with acute COVID-19.

Only a few counts were recorded for this clone. This sequence joins TRBV9 and TRBJ2-2; unclear D gene. V was shortened by 2 bases and J by 6 bases, with 5 bases between the two germline ends. In germline, CDR1 is SGDLS, CDR2 YYNGEE. The CDR3 has 12 residues. CDR3 in DNA: TGTGCCAGCAGCGTTTCTCCCGGGGAGCTGTTTTTT. Its protein product is CASSVSPGELFF.

This clone was detected only once. The chain couples TRBV5-5 to TRBJ2-1, with 14 bases identical to TRBD2. The CDR3 is made up of 15 amino acids. The germline CDR1 and CDR2 sequences are SGHKS and YYEKEE (reference sequence). V shed 3 bases and J 9 bases; nucleotides not matched to a gene: 5. The DNA of the CDR3 is TGTGCCAGCAGCTGGACTAGCGGGGGGCCCGGTGAGCAGTTCTTC. It is translated as CASSWTSGGPGEQFF.

This chain uses TRBV18 with TRBJ1-5, with D maybe TRBD1 (5 bases). Germline lookup yields CDR1 KGHSH and CDR2 LQKENI. This CDR3 has 16 amino acids. V lost 5 bases and J 0 bases, leaving 14 bases between the germline ends. In nucleotides, the CDR3 is TGTGCCAGCTCATTCGCCAGGGCTGTTAGCAATCAGCCCCAGCATTTT. It yields the protein CASSFARAVSNQPQHF.

The chain links TRBV5-4 to TRBJ2-3; TRBD1 matches 7 bases. Germline V gene sequence: CDR1 SGHNT, CDR2 YYREEE (reference sequence). CDR3 length: 18 amino acids. After removal of 2 bases from V and 2 bases from J, the junction contained 14 bases not matched to a gene. DNA of the CDR3: TGTGCCAGCAGCTTAAAGGGGCCAGGACAGGCACTCACAGATACGCAGTATTTT. The encoded protein is CASSLKGPGQALTDTQYF. The variable domain in full, completed from reference TRBV5-4 and TRBJ2-3, reads ETGVTQSPTHLIKTRGQQVTLRCSSQSGHNTVSWYQQALGQGPQFIFQYYREEENGRGNFPPRFSGLQFPNYSSELNVNALELDDSALYLCASSLKGPGQALTDTQYFGPGTRLTVL.

This rearrangement joins TRBV29-1 to TRBJ1-1; TRBD1 aligns across 8 bases. The CDR3 is made up of 12 amino acids. The V and J ends lost 6 bases and 3 bases, in that order; junction bases with no gene match: 3. Germline CDR1 and CDR2: SQVTM and ANQGSEA. The CDR3 sequence: CSVRQGYTEAFF. The CDR3 DNA follows: TGCAGCGTCCGACAGGGGTACACTGAAGCTTTCTTT. The full variable domain, completed using reference TRBV29-1 and TRBJ1-1, is SAVISQKPSRDICQRGTSLTIQCQVDSQVTMMFWYRQQPGQSLTLIATANQGSEATYESGFVIDKFPISRPNLTFSTLTVSNMSPEDSSIYLCSVRQGYTEAFFGQGTRLTVV.

On this clone: This sample also contains other DNA sequences that code for the same CDR3. The chain recombines TRBV7-2 with TRBJ1-6; 8 bases map to TRBD1. V shed 5 bases and J 10 bases; nucleotides not matched to a gene: 7. Germline-derived CDR1 and CDR2 are SGHTA and FQGNSA. The CDR3 is 14 residues long. In DNA form, the CDR3 reads TGTGCCAGCAGCCTCACAGGGGGAGGGTCACCCCTCCACTTT. This encodes CASSLTGGGSPLHF.

This clone was counted a few times. V usage is TRBV2 and J usage is TRBJ2-3; D may be TRBD2 (5 bases). Looked up from germline, CDR1 is SNHLY and CDR2 is FYNNEI. The CDR3 spans 15 residues. Trimming left V 4 bases short and J 4 bases short, with 15 bases between. CDR3 residues: CASSVQTGSADTQYF. As DNA, the CDR3 is TGTGCCAGCAGTGTACAAACGGGGTCGGCAGATACGCAGTATTTT.

This clone was recorded once. The chain links TRBV20-1 to TRBJ1-3; D ambiguous. Germline CDR1 reads DFQATT; CDR2 reads SNEGSKA (reference sequence). V gave up 3 bases and J gave up 3 bases, with 18 bases separating them. The CDR3 has 16 residues. Written as DNA, the CDR3 is TGCAGTGCTAGTTCTCGAGGACTAACGGTTGGAAACACCATATATTTT. Its translation is CSASSRGLTVGNTIYF.

V usage is TRBV28 and J usage is TRBJ1-2; 8 bases match TRBD1. Germline V gives CDR1 MDHEN, CDR2 SYDVKM. The junction had 0 bases not matched to a gene; V was cut back by 3 bases and J by 3 bases. This CDR3 contains 13 residues. CDR3 residues: CASSLDRDYGYTF. CDR3 DNA sequence: TGTGCCAGCAGTTTGGACAGGGACTATGGCTACACCTTC.

In this sample, this clone turned up a few times. V is TRBV5-4 and J is TRBJ2-4, with D tentatively TRBD2 (7 bases). V was pared by 3 bases and J by 6 bases, with 16 bases between. CDR3 length: 15 amino acids. Germline loops: CDR1 SGHNT, CDR2 YYREEE (reference sequence). CDR3 DNA: TGTGCCAGCAGCTACTCTTCGGGGGGCAGAAACATTCAGTACTTC. Translating gives CASSYSSGGRNIQYF.

The chain couples TRBV5-1 to TRBJ2-7; D perhaps matches TRBD1 (6 bases). In germline, CDR1 is SGHRS, CDR2 YFSETQ. The CDR3 covers 15 residues. Trimming left V 4 bases short and J 0 bases short, with 14 bases between. The CDR3 DNA is TGCGCCAGCAGCGTCCGGGACACTTACTCCTACGAGCAGTACTTC. Its translation: CASSVRDTYSYEQYF. Using reference TRBV5-1 and TRBJ2-7 for the parts outside the CDR3, the full variable domain is KAGVTQTPRYLIKTRGQQVTLSCSPISGHRSVSWYQQTPGQGLQFLFEYFSETQRNKGNFPGRFSGRQFSNSRSEMNVSTLELGDSALYLCASSVRDTYSYEQYFGPGTRLTVT.

The chain is built from TRBV4-3 and TRBJ1-1, with 8 bases matching TRBD1. The CDR3 covers 16 residues. The trim removed 3 bases at V and 1 base at J, leaving 7 bases unmatched. Germline CDR1 and CDR2: LGHNA and YSLEER. The DNA of the CDR3 is TGCGCCAGCAGCCAGGAACAACAGGGGGGGAACACTGAAGCTTTCTTT. Protein: CASSQEQQGGNTEAFF.

CDR3 bases: TGTGCCAGCAGTTTAAGGGGGCACTACGAGCAGTACGTC. Its translation is CASSLRGHYEQYV. J is TRBJ2-7 and V is TRBV6-2 or TRBV6-3; TRBD1 agrees at 7 bases. Germline-derived CDR1 and CDR2 are MNHEY and SVGEGT. This CDR3 region has 13 residues. Losses at the gene ends were 4 bases for V and 3 bases for J; bases not matched to a gene: 3.

The rearrangement uses TRBV7-2 and TRBJ2-5, with 8 positions matching TRBD2. Germline V gives CDR1 SGHTA, CDR2 FQGNSA. This CDR3 is built from 17 residues. After removal of 1 base from V and 2 bases from J, the junction contained 9 bases not matched to a gene. CDR3 residues: CASSLGRGGAVQETQYF. The CDR3 DNA reads as TGTGCCAGCAGCTTAGGTCGGGGGGGGGCCGTACAAGAGACCCAGTACTTC.

V usage is TRBV5-4 and J usage is TRBJ1-1, with 11 bases lining up with TRBD1. V dropped 4 bases and J dropped 5; count of bases not matched to a gene: 4. The CDR3 loop spans 14 amino acids. Germline lookup yields CDR1 SGHNT and CDR2 YYREEE (reference sequence). CDR3 coding DNA: TGTGCCAGCAGCAGGACAGGGGGCCGTACTGAAGCTTTCTTT. Protein: CASSRTGGRTEAFF. Combining the CDR3 with reference TRBV5-4 and TRBJ1-1 gives the whole variable domain ETGVTQSPTHLIKTRGQQVTLRCSSQSGHNTVSWYQQALGQGPQFIFQYYREEENGRGNFPPRFSGLQFPNYSSELNVNALELDDSALYLCASSRTGGRTEAFFGQGTRLTVV.